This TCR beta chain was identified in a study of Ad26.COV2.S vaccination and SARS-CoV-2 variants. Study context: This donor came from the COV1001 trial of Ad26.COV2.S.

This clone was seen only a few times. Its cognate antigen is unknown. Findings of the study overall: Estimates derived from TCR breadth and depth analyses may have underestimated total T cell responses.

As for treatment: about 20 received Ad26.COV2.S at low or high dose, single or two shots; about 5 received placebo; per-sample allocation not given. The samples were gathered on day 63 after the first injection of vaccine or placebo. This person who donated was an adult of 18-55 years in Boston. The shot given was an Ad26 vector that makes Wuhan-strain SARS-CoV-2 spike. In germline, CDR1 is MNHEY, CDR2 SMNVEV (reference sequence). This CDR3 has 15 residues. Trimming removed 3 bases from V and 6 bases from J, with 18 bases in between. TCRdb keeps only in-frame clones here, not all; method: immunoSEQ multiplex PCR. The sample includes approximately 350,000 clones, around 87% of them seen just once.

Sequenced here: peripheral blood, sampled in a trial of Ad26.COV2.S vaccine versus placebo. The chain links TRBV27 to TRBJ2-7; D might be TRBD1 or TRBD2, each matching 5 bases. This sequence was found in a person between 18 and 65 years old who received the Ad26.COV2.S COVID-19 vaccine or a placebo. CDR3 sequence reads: CASSFFGGLGVEQYF. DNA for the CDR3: TGTGCCAGCAGTTTCTTTGGGGGTCTCGGAGTCGAGCAGTACTTC.